The 19 T cell receptor beta chains given below trace back to one sample, sequenced in a study of shared clonotypes between healthy human individuals. Data came from immunoSEQ multiplex PCR; TCRdb stores just in-frame clones and leaves some out. This table has 2 million to 2.5 million clones, approximately 94% appearing once. Material: naive CD4+ T cells sorted from blood. Stated subset: CD45RA+ positively selected. These receptors were collected from a man between 18 and 35 years old in good health.

Turning to this clone: Other DNA sequences in this specimen translate into the identical CDR3. The rearrangement uses TRBV18 and TRBJ1-5, with D uncertain. CDR3 size: 14 residues. CDR1 and CDR2 (germline): KGHSH, LQKENI. V lost 2 bases, J lost 0 bases, and 5 bases lay in between. CDR3: CASSPGVSNQPQHF. The CDR3, as DNA: TGTGCCAGCTCACCAGGGGTTAGCAATCAGCCCCAGCATTTT.

A note on this clone: Within the sample, other DNA sequences also encode this same CDR3. The chain combines TRBV30 with TRBJ1-1, with D possibly TRBD1 on 6 matching bases. Germline CDR1 and CDR2: GTSNPN and SVGIG (reference sequence). The length of the CDR3 is 13 residues. V was clipped by 2 bases and J by 1 base, with 8 bases between them. CDR3 in DNA: TGTGCCTGGAGTAGAGGGGGGAACACTGAAGCTTTCTTT. This codes for CAWSRGGNTEAFF.

A note on this clone: This sample also contains other DNA sequences that code for the same CDR3. The chain uses TRBV6-5 and TRBJ1-3; no clear D. Germline V CDR1 and CDR2: MNHEY, SVGAGI. V lost 7 bases and J 4 bases, leaving 5 bases between the germline ends. The CDR3 extends over 11 amino acids. CDR3 sequence reads: CASTAGNTIYF. DNA of the CDR3: TGTGCCAGCACAGCAGGAAACACCATATATTTT.

Here the CDR3 reads CASKTGGKSTDTQYF. The CDR3 nucleotides read TGTGCCAGTAAAACAGGGGGGAAAAGCACAGATACGCAGTATTTT. The chain employs TRBV7-3 and TRBJ2-3; 8 bases match TRBD1. This CDR3 contains 15 residues. With V trimmed by 9 bases and J by 0 bases, 8 bases remained unmatched. Germline CDR1 and CDR2: SGHTA and FQGTGA.

This clone was recorded once. The V call is TRBV6-5, the J call TRBJ2-6; D ambiguous. The germline V and J ends were trimmed by 4 bases and 6 bases, with 10 bases remaining between them. The CDR3 is 14 amino acids. Per germline, CDR1 MNHEY and CDR2 SVGAGI. The CDR3 sequence is CASSSGWEANVLTF. CDR3 nucleotides: TGTGCCAGCAGTTCGGGCTGGGAGGCCAACGTCCTGACTTTC.

V is TRBV19 and J is TRBJ1-1, with D possibly matching TRBD1 (6 bases). Deletions cut 7 bases from V and 1 base from J, with 13 bases between. This CDR3 has 14 amino acids. CDR1 LNHDA and CDR2 SQIVND come from the germline V gene (reference sequence). This CDR3 is CASTDRRPNTEAFF. As DNA, the CDR3 is TGTGCCAGTACCGACAGGCGACCGAACACTGAAGCTTTCTTT.

This chain uses TRBV10-2 with TRBJ1-5, with a tentative D call TRBD1 (5 bases). Germline V CDR1 and CDR2: WSHSY, SAAADI. The CDR3 spans 15 residues. V gave up 0 bases and J gave up 5 bases, with 11 bases separating them. The CDR3, as DNA: TGCGCCAGCAGTGAGTCCTCAGGGCCCCATCAGCCCCAGCATTTT. Protein sequence: CASSESSGPHQPQHF.

The chain couples TRBV30 to TRBJ1-2; 8 nucleotides align to TRBD1. V shed 4 bases, J shed 4 bases, and the junction held 5 bases outside the gene matches. CDR1 and CDR2 from the germline V gene are GTSNPN and SVGIG (reference sequence). The length of the CDR3 is 13 residues. The CDR3 region is CAWKPGGGYGYTF. CDR3 DNA: TGTGCCTGGAAACCAGGGGGCGGCTATGGCTACACCTTC.

The J gene is TRBJ2-7, the V gene TRBV11-2; 10 bases fit TRBD1. With 5 bases clipped from V and 2 bases from J, the junction kept 3 bases outside the gene matches. Per the germline V gene, CDR1 is SGHAT and CDR2 is FQNNGV. The CDR3 has 14 amino acids. In DNA, the CDR3 is TGTGCCAGCAGCGCGGACAGGGGGACCTACGAGCAGTACTTC. Amino acid sequence: CASSADRGTYEQYF. Based on the CDR3 plus reference TRBV11-2 and TRBJ2-7, the full variable domain is EAGVAQSPRYKIIEKRQSVAFWCNPISGHATLYWYQQILGQGPKLLIQFQNNGVVDDSQLPKDRFSAERLKGVDSTLKIQPAKLEDSAVYLCASSADRGTYEQYFGPGTRLTVT.

The rearrangement links TRBV6-5 to TRBJ1-6; the D gene is possibly TRBD1 (6 bases). V lost 7 bases to trimming and J lost 10 bases, with 20 bases between them. CDR3 length: 15 residues. Germline-derived CDR1 and CDR2 are MNHEY and SVGAGI. CDR3 coding DNA: TGTGCCAGCACCCCGGGACACACCGGCGGGTCACCCCTCCACTTT. This codes for CASTPGHTGGSPLHF.

The chain employs TRBV9 and TRBJ1-6, with unresolved D. Trimming shortened V by 3 bases and J by 7 bases, and 17 bases separated the two germline ends. The germline gives CDR1 SGDLS, CDR2 YYNGEE. CDR3 length equals 16 residues. This CDR3 is CASSAQNGERNSPLHF. The CDR3 nucleotides read TGTGCCAGCAGCGCCCAGAATGGGGAGAGGAATTCACCCCTCCACTTT.

This clone appeared once. The chain uses TRBV2 and TRBJ1-4; 9 positions agree with TRBD1. The CDR3 is made up of 14 amino acids. J lost 7 bases, V lost 5 bases, and 5 bases had no gene match. Germline CDR1 reads SNHLY; CDR2 reads FYNNEI. CDR3 residues: CASSIQGAGEKLFF. CDR3 sequence (DNA): TGTGCCAGCAGTATACAGGGGGCGGGTGAAAAACTGTTTTTT.

The chain has TRBV28 and TRBJ1-2; a possible D gene is TRBD1 (6 bases). This CDR3 region has 14 residues. The V gene's germline CDR1 is MDHEN and CDR2 SYDVKM. V was cut by 1 base and J by 6 bases, with 12 bases left in between. CDR3 region: CASSLLLGGDGYTF. The CDR3 DNA follows: TGTGCCAGCAGTTTATTGTTAGGGGGAGATGGCTACACCTTC.

J is TRBJ1-4 and V is TRBV27, with TRBD1 matching 11 bases. With V trimmed by 6 bases and J by 8 bases, 8 bases remained unmatched. The CDR3 extends over 15 amino acids. Germline V gene lookup returns CDR1 MNHEY and CDR2 SMNVEV (reference sequence). The CDR3 nucleotides are TGTGCCAGCAGGCCCGGACAGGGGGCTGAGGAAAAACTGTTTTTT. This gives the protein CASRPGQGAEEKLFF.

This sequence joins TRBV7-9 and TRBJ1-4, with TRBD1 matching over 7 bases. Germline V gene lookup returns CDR1 SEHNR and CDR2 FQNEAQ (reference sequence). After removal of 3 bases from V and 4 bases from J, the junction contained 5 bases not matched to a gene. CDR3 length: 15 amino acids. CDR3: CASSFTGTDNEKLFF. CDR3 in DNA: TGTGCCAGCAGCTTCACAGGGACAGATAATGAAAAACTGTTTTTT.

The chain employs TRBV5-4 and TRBJ2-5; D is possibly TRBD2 (6 bases). The ends were cut back, 2 bases at V and 5 bases at J, with 16 bases in the middle. CDR1 and CDR2 (germline): SGHNT, YYREEE (reference sequence). CDR3 length equals 15 residues. CDR3 loop: CASSLTPRGWETQYF. CDR3 coding DNA: TGTGCCAGCAGCTTAACCCCACGGGGGTGGGAGACCCAGTACTTC.

The V gene is TRBV6-5, the J gene TRBJ1-2, with D perhaps TRBD1 (5 bases). Germline lookup yields CDR1 MNHEY and CDR2 SVGAGI. Trimming removed 3 bases at V and 0 bases at J, with 14 bases between. The CDR3 contains 16 residues. The CDR3 protein is CASSYSGGAANYGYTF. DNA of the CDR3: TGTGCCAGCAGTTATTCGGGTGGGGCGGCTAACTATGGCTACACCTTC.

The DNA for the CDR3 is TGCGCCAGCAGCCTGGGACTAGCGGGGGTGACAGATACGCAGTATTTT. This sequence encodes CASSLGLAGVTDTQYF. The rearrangement uses TRBV4-1 and TRBJ2-3, with 14 bases fitting TRBD2. V shed 4 bases and J 3 bases; nucleotides not matched to a gene: 3. In germline, CDR1 is MGHRA, CDR2 YSYEKL. The CDR3 runs to 16 residues.

The gene calls are TRBV7-6 and TRBJ2-7; TRBD2 aligns across 9 bases. Germline V CDR1 and CDR2: SGHVS, FNYEAQ. Unmatched junction bases numbered 16, after V lost 0 bases and J lost 4 bases. The CDR3 runs to 19 residues. The CDR3 reads CASSLAEGSGSPFFYEQYF. The CDR3 DNA is TGTGCCAGCAGCTTAGCGGAGGGTAGCGGGAGCCCGTTTTTTTACGAGCAGTACTTC.